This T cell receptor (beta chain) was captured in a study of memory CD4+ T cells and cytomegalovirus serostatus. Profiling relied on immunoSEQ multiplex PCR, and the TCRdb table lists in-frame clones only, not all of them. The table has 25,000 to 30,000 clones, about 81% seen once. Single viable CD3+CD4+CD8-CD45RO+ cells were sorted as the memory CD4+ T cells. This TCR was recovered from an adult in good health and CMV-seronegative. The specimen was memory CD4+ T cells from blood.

The chain's CDR3 is CASSLGHTYEQYF. CDR3 coding DNA: TGTGCCAGCAGTCTGGGACACACCTACGAGCAGTACTTC. This sequence joins TRBV6-6 and TRBJ2-5; a possible D gene is TRBD1 (6 bases). The J call could be wrong; TRBJ2-7 is a better fit for the DNA end. Germline V lookup: CDR1 MNHNY, CDR2 SVGAGI (reference sequence). The CDR3 runs 13 residues.